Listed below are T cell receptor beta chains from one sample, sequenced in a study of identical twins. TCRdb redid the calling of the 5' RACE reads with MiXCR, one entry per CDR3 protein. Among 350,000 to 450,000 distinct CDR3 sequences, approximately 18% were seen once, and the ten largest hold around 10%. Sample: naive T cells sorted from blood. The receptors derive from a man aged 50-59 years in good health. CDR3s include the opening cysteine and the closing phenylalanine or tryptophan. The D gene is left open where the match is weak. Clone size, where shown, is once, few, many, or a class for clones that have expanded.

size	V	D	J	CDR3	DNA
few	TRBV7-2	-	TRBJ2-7	CASSLARTAREQYF	TGTGCCAGCAGCTTAGCCCGGACGGCCAGGGAGCAGTACTTC
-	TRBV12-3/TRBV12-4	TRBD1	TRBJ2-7	CASSLTGTGLKYF	TGTGCCAGCAGTTTAACCGGGACAGGCCTCAAGTACTTC
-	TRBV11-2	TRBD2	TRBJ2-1	CASSLKAGGGGAYNEQFF	TGTGCCAGCAGCTTAAAGGCGGGAGGTGGGGGCGCCTACAATGAGCAGTTCTTC
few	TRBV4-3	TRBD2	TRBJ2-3	CASSQLAGVDTDTQYF	TGCGCCAGCAGCCAGCTAGCGGGCGTTGACACAGATACGCAGTATTTT
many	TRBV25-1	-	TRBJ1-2	CASSEPGQSGYTF	TGTGCCAGCAGTGAGCCAGGACAGTCTGGCTACACCTTC
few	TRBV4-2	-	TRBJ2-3	CASSQQGGATDTQYF	TGTGCCAGCAGCCAACAAGGCGGGGCCACAGATACGCAGTATTTT
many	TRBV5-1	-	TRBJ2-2	CASWTTGNTGELFF	TGCGCCAGCTGGACGACAGGGAACACCGGGGAGCTGTTTTTT
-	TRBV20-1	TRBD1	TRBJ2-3	CSASGDRGPADTQYF	TGCAGTGCTAGCGGGGACAGGGGGCCCGCGGATACGCAGTATTTT
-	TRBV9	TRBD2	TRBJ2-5	CASSVNAGLVTETQYF	TGTGCCAGCAGCGTGAACGCGGGACTAGTGACAGAGACCCAGTACTTC
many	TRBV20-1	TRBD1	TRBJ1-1	CSAWTGKLYRNTEAFF	TGCAGTGCTTGGACAGGGAAGCTCTATAGGAACACTGAAGCTTTCTTT
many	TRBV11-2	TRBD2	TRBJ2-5	CASRTGTSGGARETQYF	TGTGCCAGCAGAACTGGGACTAGCGGGGGGGCCCGGGAGACCCAGTACTTC
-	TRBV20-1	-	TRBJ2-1	CSARDLFPTYYNEQFF	TGCAGTGCTAGAGATCTGTTCCCTACATACTACAATGAGCAGTTCTTC
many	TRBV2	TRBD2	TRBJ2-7	CASSRGGEYEQYF	TGTGCCAGCAGCCGGGGGGGCGAGTACGAGCAGTACTTC
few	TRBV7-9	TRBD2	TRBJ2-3	CASSSLAGVRDTQYF	TGTGCCAGCAGCTCACTAGCGGGAGTAAGAGATACGCAGTATTTT
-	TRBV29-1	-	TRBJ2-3	CSVAKGLGYTDTQYF	TGCAGCGTAGCTAAGGGACTGGGGTACACAGATACGCAGTATTTT
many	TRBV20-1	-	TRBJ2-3	CSAPPLQGPSTDTQYF	TGCAGTGCTCCCCCCTTGCAGGGACCTAGCACAGATACGCAGTATTTT
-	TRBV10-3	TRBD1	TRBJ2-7	CAISREGTGGEEQYF	TGTGCCATCAGCCGAGAGGGGACAGGGGGTGAAGAGCAGTACTTC
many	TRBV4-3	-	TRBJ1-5	CASSQVVSNQPQHF	TGCGCCAGCAGCCAAGTCGTAAGCAATCAGCCCCAGCATTTT
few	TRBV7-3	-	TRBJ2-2	CASSLGRDGELFF	TGTGCCAGCAGCTTGGGCCGGGACGGGGAGCTGTTTTTT
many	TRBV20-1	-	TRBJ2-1	CSAQAQSYNEQFF	TGCAGTGCCCAGGCCCAGTCCTACAATGAGCAGTTCTTC
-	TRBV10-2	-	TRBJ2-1	CASSPYNEQCF	TGCGCCAGCTCGCCCTACAATGAGCAGTGCTTC
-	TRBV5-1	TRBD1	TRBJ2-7	CASSLASGTGAAEQYF	TGCGCCAGCAGCTTGGCGTCCGGGACAGGGGCAGCCGAGCAGTACTTC
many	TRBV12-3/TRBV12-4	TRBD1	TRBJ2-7	CASSTGQVYEQYF	TGTGCCAGCAGTACGGGACAGGTCTACGAGCAGTACTTC
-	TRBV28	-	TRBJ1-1	CASSLLAGGAFF	TGTGCCAGCAGTTTATTGGCTGGGGGGGCTTTCTTT
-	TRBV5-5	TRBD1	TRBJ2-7	CASSFRDSEQYF	TGTGCCAGCAGCTTCCGGGACAGCGAGCAGTACTTC
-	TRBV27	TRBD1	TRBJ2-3	CASRSSDRGYTDTQYF	TGTGCCAGCAGAAGCTCGGACAGGGGGTATACAGATACGCAGTATTTT
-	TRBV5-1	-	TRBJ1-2	CASSLVFGGADGYTF	TGCGCCAGCAGCCTCGTCTTTGGGGGCGCCGATGGCTACACCTTC
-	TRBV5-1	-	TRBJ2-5	CASSLGRQRVQETQYF	TGCGCCAGCAGCTTGGGTAGGCAGAGGGTTCAAGAGACCCAGTACTTC
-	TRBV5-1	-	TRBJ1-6	CASSLSNKNSPLHF	TGCGCCAGCAGCTTATCGAACAAGAATTCACCCCTCCACTTT
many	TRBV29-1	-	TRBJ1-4	CSVADTPPALFF	TGCAGCGTCGCTGATACCCCCCCGGCCCTGTTTTTT
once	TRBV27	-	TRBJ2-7	CASSLFGISPREQYF	TGTGCCAGCAGTTTGTTCGGGATCTCCCCGAGGGAGCAGTACTTC
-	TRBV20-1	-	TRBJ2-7	CSAGRGEFEQYF	TGCAGTGCCGGTAGGGGGGAATTCGAGCAGTACTTC
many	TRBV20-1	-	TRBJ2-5	CSASTRDNQETQYF	TGCAGTGCTAGTACCCGGGACAACCAAGAGACCCAGTACTTC